This T cell receptor beta chain was sequenced during a study of molecular identifiers for immune sequencing clone quantification. This clonotype has ten or more counts. From the PCR reads, TCRdb called clonotypes with MiXCR, one entry per CDR3 protein. The top ten clones hold around 1.8% of a sample with approximately 54,000 distinct CDR3 sequences, roughly a quarter of them seen once. Isolation of naive CD8 T cells was achieved by sorting on a CD8+CD4-CCR7+CD45RA+ phenotype. The V gene lost 6 bases and the J gene lost 0 bases, with 9 bases spanning the gap. CDR1 is MNHEY, CDR2 SVGEGT, per germline. The CDR3 runs to 13 residues.

V and J are TRBV6-2 or TRBV6-3 and TRBJ2-7; D gene unclear. The TCR originated in a human donor in good health. Some libraries in this study had Jurkat cell RNA spiked in. Source material: naive CD8+ T cells from blood, with Jurkat cell RNA spiked in. Subset meaning: FACS-sorted CD8+CD4-CCR7+CD45RA+ naive T cells. The CDR3 protein is CASSLGNSYEQYF. DNA of the CDR3: TGTGCCAGCAGCCTGGGGAACTCCTACGAGCAGTACTTC.